This T cell receptor beta chain was sequenced in a study of blood T cell repertoires in COVID-19. The method was immunoSEQ multiplex PCR; TCRdb's version includes in-frame clones alone and lacks a portion of them. The profile shows about 160,000 clones, approximately 85% of them singletons. V shed 1 base and J 3 bases; nucleotides not matched to a gene: 3. The CDR3 has 15 residues. CDR1 and CDR2 from the germline V gene are SGHRS and YFSETQ. The chain links TRBV5-1 to TRBJ2-4; 8 bases match TRBD1. The material sequenced was peripheral blood. The sequence was collected from a man in his sixties with active or convalescent COVID-19. CDR3 sequence: CASSLSGGDKNIQYF. The CDR3 DNA is TGCGCCAGCAGCTTGTCAGGGGGCGACAAAAACATTCAGTACTTC.